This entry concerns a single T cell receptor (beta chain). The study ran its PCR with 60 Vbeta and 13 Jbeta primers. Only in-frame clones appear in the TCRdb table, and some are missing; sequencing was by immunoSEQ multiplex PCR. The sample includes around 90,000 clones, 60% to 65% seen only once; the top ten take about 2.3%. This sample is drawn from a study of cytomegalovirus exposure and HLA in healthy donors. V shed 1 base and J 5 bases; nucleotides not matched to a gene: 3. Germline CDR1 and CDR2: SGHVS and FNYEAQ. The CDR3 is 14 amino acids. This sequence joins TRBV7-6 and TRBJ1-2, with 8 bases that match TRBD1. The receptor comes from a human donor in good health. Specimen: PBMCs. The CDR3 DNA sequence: TGTGCCAGCAGCTTAGGGGACAGGAGATATGGCTACACCTTC. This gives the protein CASSLGDRRYGYTF.